This T cell receptor beta chain is drawn from a study of OX40 agonist ivuxolimab in advanced cancers. On the study more broadly: Patients assigned to dose escalation were diagnosed with hepatocellular carcinoma, melanoma, renal cell or head and neck cancer. Study-level points and caveats: Averaged across samples, CD8+ T cells carried more expanded clones than CD4+ did.

The table came from immunoSEQ multiplex PCR; TCRdb's copy has only in-frame clones and leaves some out. Of 75,000 or so clones detected, 84% appear once; the ten largest clones hold roughly 7.9%. In germline, CDR1 is GTSNPN, CDR2 SVGIG (reference sequence). The CDR3 covers 14 residues. Regarding this clone: Its target is not known. One junction end disagrees with the germline gene, perhaps due to a read error.

The clonotype comes from an adult with an advanced solid tumor such as melanoma, head and neck, liver or kidney cancer. Sequencing was performed on CD4+ or CD8+ T cells sorted from blood, taken in a trial of the OX40 agonist ivuxolimab. The V call is TRBV30, the J call TRBJ1-2; D perhaps matches TRBD1 (6 bases). CDR3 amino acids: CARSKGGAGYGYTF. The CDR3 DNA is TGTGCCCGGAGTAAGGGGGGCGCAGGCTATGGCTACACCTTC.